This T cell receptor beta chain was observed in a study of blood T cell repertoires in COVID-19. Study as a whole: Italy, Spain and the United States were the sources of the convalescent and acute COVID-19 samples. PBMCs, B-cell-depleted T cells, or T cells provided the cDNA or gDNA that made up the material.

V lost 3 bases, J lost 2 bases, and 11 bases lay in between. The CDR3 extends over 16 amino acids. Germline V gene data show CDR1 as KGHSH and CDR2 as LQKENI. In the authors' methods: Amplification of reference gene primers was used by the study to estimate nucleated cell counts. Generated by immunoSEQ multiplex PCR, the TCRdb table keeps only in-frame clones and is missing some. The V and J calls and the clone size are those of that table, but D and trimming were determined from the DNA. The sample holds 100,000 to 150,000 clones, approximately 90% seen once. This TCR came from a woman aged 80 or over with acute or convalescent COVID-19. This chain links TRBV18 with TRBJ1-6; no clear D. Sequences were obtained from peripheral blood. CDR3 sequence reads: CASSPPSGTYNSPLHF. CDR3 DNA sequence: TGTGCCAGCTCACCCCCCTCGGGGACCTATAATTCACCCCTCCACTTT.